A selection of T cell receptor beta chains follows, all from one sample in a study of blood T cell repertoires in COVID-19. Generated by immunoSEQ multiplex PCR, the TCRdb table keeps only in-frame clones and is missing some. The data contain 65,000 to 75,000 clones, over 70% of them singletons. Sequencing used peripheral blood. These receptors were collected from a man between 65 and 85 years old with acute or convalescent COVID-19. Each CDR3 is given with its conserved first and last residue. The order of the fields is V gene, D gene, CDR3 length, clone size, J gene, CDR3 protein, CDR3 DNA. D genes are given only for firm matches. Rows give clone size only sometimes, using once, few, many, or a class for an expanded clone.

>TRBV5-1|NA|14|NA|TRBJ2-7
CASSSQITGNEQYF
TGCGCCAGCAGCTCCCAAATTACAGGGAACGAGCAGTACTTC
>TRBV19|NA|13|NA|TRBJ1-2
CASTPDSRLSYTF
TGTGCCAGTACCCCGGACAGCCGGCTAAGCTACACCTTC
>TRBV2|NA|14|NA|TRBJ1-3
CASTQIFSGNTIYF
TGTGCCAGCACCCAGATCTTCTCTGGAAACACCATATATTTT
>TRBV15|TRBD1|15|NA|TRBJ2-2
CATSNSGTGTGELFF
TGTGCCACCAGCAACTCCGGGACAGGGACCGGGGAGCTGTTTTTT
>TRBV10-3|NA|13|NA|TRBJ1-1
CAIQTGVGTEAFF
TGTGCCATCCAAACGGGGGTAGGGACTGAAGCTTTCTTT
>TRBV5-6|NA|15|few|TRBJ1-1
CASSERGTPNTEAFF
TGTGCCAGCAGCGAGAGGGGGACCCCGAACACTGAAGCTTTCTTT
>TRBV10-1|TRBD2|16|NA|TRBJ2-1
CASSEGLAGGSNEQFF
TGCGCCAGCAGTGAGGGACTAGCGGGAGGATCCAATGAGCAGTTCTTC
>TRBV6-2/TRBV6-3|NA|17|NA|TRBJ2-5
CASSYSVVSQGQETQYF
TGTGCCAGCAGTTACTCGGTCGTATCACAGGGCCAAGAGACCCAGTACTTC
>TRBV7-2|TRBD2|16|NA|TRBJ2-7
CASSGLAGGTTYEQYF
TGTGCCAGCTCGGGACTAGCGGGAGGTACTACCTACGAGCAGTACTTC
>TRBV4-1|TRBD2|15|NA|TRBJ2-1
CASSLLAGGRDEQFF
TGCGCCAGCAGCCTACTAGCGGGAGGAAGAGATGAGCAGTTCTTC
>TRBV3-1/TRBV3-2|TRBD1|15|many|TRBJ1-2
CASSPWTGGNYGYTF
TGTGCCAGCAGCCCTTGGACAGGGGGAAACTATGGCTACACCTTC
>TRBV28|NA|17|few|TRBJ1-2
CASSLEGGSAIAYGYTF
TGTGCCAGCAGTTTAGAGGGGGGGTCAGCGATCGCATATGGCTACACCTTC
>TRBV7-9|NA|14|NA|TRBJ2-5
CASSSRNYQETQYF
TGTGCCAGCAGCTCTCGAAACTACCAAGAGACCCAGTACTTC
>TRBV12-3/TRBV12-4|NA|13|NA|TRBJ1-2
CASSLDTTYGYTF
TGTGCCAGCAGTTTGGACACGACCTATGGCTACACCTTC
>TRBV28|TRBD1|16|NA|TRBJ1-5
CASSLFGQGEGQPQHF
TGTGCCAGCAGTTTATTCGGACAGGGGGAGGGTCAGCCCCAGCATTTT
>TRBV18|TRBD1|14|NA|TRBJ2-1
CASSPGQGGREQFF
TGTGCCAGCTCACCCGGACAGGGGGGACGGGAGCAGTTCTTC
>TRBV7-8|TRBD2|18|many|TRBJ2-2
CASSLAPALAGALGELFF
TGTGCCAGCAGCTTAGCACCCGCCCTAGCGGGAGCGTTGGGGGAGCTGTTTTTT
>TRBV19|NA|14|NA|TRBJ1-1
CASEAIGGNTEAFF
TGTGCCAGCGAGGCTATCGGGGGGAACACTGAAGCTTTCTTT
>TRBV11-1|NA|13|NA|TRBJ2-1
CASSFALYNEQFF
TGTGCCAGCAGCTTTGCGCTTTACAATGAGCAGTTCTTC
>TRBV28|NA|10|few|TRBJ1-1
CASSELEAFF
TGTGCCAGCAGTGAACTTGAAGCTTTCTTT
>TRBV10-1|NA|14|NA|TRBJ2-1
CASSVLAGFNEQFF
TGCGCCAGCAGTGTCCTAGCTGGGTTCAATGAGCAGTTCTTC
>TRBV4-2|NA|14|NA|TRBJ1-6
CASSQEIQGFPLHF
TGTGCCAGCAGCCAAGAAATTCAGGGGTTCCCCCTCCACTTT
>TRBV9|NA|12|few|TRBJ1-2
CASNIANYGYTF
TGTGCCAGCAACATCGCTAACTATGGCTACACCTTC
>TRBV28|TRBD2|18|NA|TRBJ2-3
CASTLAGGFNPSTDTQYF
TGTGCCAGCACCCTAGCGGGAGGCTTCAACCCTAGCACAGATACGCAGTATTTT
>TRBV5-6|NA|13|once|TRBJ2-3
CASSNLGGATQYF
TGTGCCAGCAGCAACCTAGGGGGGGCTACGCAGTATTTT
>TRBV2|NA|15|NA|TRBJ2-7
CASSEGTAGYYEQYF
TGTGCCAGCAGTGAAGGCACGGCAGGTTACTACGAGCAGTACTTC
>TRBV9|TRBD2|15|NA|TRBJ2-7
CASSASGMGAYEQYF
TGTGCCAGCAGCGCTAGCGGGATGGGGGCCTACGAGCAGTACTTC
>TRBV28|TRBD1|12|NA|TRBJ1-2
CASSWTGLSYTF
TGTGCCAGCAGTTGGACAGGGCTCAGCTACACCTTC
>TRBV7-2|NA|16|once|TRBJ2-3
CASSPGGAGPTDTQYF
TGTGCCAGCAGCCCAGGAGGCGCGGGGCCCACAGATACGCAGTATTTT
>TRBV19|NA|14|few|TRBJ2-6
CASLGQSGANVLTF
TGTGCCAGTCTCGGACAGTCGGGGGCCAACGTCCTGACTTTC
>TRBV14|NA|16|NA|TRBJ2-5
CASSQRVIVGGETQYF
TGTGCCAGCAGCCAAAGGGTCATCGTGGGGGGAGAGACCCAGTACTTC
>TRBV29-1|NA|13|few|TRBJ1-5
CSVGGGNNQPQHF
TGCAGCGTTGGTGGGGGGAACAATCAGCCCCAGCATTTT
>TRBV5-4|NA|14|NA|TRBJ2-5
CASSLRTQGETQYF
TGTGCCAGCAGCCTCCGAACCCAGGGTGAGACCCAGTACTTC
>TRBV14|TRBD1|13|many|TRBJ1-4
CASQTGDDEKLFF
TGTGCCAGTCAGACAGGGGACGATGAAAAACTGTTTTTT
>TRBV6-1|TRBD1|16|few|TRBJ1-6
CASSDPGQGAISRLHF
TGTGCCAGCAGTGATCCCGGGCAGGGGGCCATAAGTCGCCTCCACTTT
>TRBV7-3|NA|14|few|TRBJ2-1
CASSLDPGDIEQFF
TGTGCCAGCAGCTTAGATCCGGGAGATATTGAGCAGTTCTTC
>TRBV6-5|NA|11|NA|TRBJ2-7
CASGGGVEQYF
TGTGCCAGCGGCGGCGGGGTCGAGCAGTACTTC
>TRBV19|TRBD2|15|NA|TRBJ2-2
CASSMGGRASGELFF
TGTGCCAGTAGTATGGGCGGGAGGGCCAGCGGGGAGCTGTTTTTT
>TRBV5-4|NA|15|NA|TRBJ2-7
CASSMTSSGTYEQYF
TGTGCCAGCAGCATGACTAGTTCGGGGACCTACGAGCAGTACTTC
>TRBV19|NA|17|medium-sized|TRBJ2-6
CASSKPGLPSGANVLTF
TGTGCCAGTAGTAAACCTGGACTGCCCTCTGGGGCCAACGTCCTGACTTTC
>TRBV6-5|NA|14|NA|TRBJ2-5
CASSRSRAQETQYF
TGTGCCAGCAGTCGGTCCAGGGCCCAAGAGACCCAGTACTTC
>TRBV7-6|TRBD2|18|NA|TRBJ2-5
CASSPTPGLAVYQETQYF
TGTGCCAGCAGCCCCACCCCTGGACTAGCGGTCTACCAAGAGACCCAGTACTTC
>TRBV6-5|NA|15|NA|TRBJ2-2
CASSYGGAHTGELFF
TGTGCCAGCAGTTACGGGGGGGCCCACACCGGGGAACTGTTTTTT
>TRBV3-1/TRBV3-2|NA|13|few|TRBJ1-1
CASSWGTGGEAFF
TGTGCCAGCAGTTGGGGGACTGGGGGGGAAGCTTTCTTT
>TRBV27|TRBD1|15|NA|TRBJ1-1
CASSFGQGGDTEAFF
TGTGCCAGCAGTTTCGGACAGGGTGGGGACACTGAAGCTTTCTTT
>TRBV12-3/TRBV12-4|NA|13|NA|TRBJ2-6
CASTNSGANVLTF
TGTGCCAGCACCAACTCTGGGGCCAACGTCCTGACTTTC